Listed here are 9 T cell receptor beta chains from one sample, sequenced in a study of naive and memory T cell subsets. General study findings and limits: Naive repertoires, especially CD8, held a few larger clonotypes, possibly memory cells re-expressing CD45RA.

Both TRBC1 and TRBC2 were covered by a beta constant-region primer of two equimolar oligonucleotides. The ligated cDNA underwent four PCR rounds using SP2 and nested alpha and beta constant-region primers. Via MiXCR, TCRdb re-called the UMI-ligation and nested PCR reads, giving one row per CDR3 protein. The repertoire has around 93,000 distinct CDR3 sequences, approximately 11% of them found once; the top ten carry over 0.11%. Their antigens are not known. Sequenced sample: naive CD4+ T cells from blood. These receptors all come from a human donor in good health.

This clonotype was detected a few times. The chain links TRBV7-2 to TRBJ2-3; 12 positions match TRBD2. Germline CDR1 is SGHTA and CDR2 is FQGNSA. This CDR3 has 15 amino acids. The junction had 6 bases not matched to a gene; V was cut back by 4 bases and J by 7 bases. CDR3 amino acids: CASSSTSGGTYTQYF. CDR3 sequence (DNA): TGTGCCAGCAGCTCGACTAGCGGGGGAACTTATACGCAGTATTTT.

The V and J genes are TRBV9 and TRBJ2-3; D not certain. The V and J ends lost 0 bases and 0 bases respectively, with 8 bases between them. From germline, CDR1 is SGDLS and CDR2 YYNGEE. This CDR3 spans 15 amino acids. CDR3 sequence (DNA): TGTGCCAGCAGCGTAGTGGGCACTAGCACAGATACGCAGTATTTT. Its protein product is CASSVVGTSTDTQYF.

This clonotype was detected many times. The chain joins TRBV12-3 or TRBV12-4 to TRBJ2-3, with D unclear. V shed 5 bases and J shed 4 bases, with 7 bases lying between them. The CDR3 totals 12 residues. CDR3 residues: CASSPGPDTQYF. The CDR3 region has the DNA TGTGCCAGCAGTCCCGGGCCAGATACGCAGTATTTT.

This chain links TRBV30 with TRBJ1-1, with a possible D match to TRBD1 (6 bases). CDR3 size: 12 residues. V lost 4 bases and J 10 bases, leaving 16 bases between the germline ends. CDR1 and CDR2 from the germline V gene are GTSNPN and SVGIG (reference sequence). The CDR3 DNA reads as TGTGCCTGGACCACCAAGGGGGGGATAGCTTTCTTT. This encodes CAWTTKGGIAFF.

CDR3 bases: TGCGCCAGCAGCAGTTCCGGGACTAGCGGGAGTGAGCAGTTCTTC. Encoded protein: CASSSSGTSGSEQFF. This chain links TRBV5-1 with TRBJ2-1; 14 bases are shared with TRBD2. The CDR3 has 15 residues. CDR1 is SGHRS and CDR2 is YFSETQ in the germline V gene. V shed 4 bases and J 9 bases; nucleotides not matched to a gene: 6.

This clonotype was observed a few times. The chain recombines TRBV20-1 with TRBJ1-2; 7 bases line up with TRBD1. Germline V lookup: CDR1 DFQATT, CDR2 SNEGSKA (reference sequence). V was clipped by 2 bases and J by 6 bases; unmatched bases: 6. The CDR3 extends over 13 amino acids. The CDR3 sequence: CSARLSGGHGYTF. In nucleotides, the CDR3 is TGCAGTGCTAGATTGTCAGGGGGGCATGGCTACACCTTC.

The chain combines TRBV12-3 or TRBV12-4 with TRBJ2-7; TRBD2 is a possible D gene (5 bases). Trimming shortened V by 2 bases and J by 0 bases, and 8 bases separated the two germline ends. The CDR3 runs 14 residues. As DNA, the CDR3 is TGTGCCAGCAGTTTACGCACTAGCTCCTACGAGCAGTACTTC. This encodes CASSLRTSSYEQYF.

The chain has TRBV20-1 and TRBJ2-1; the D is unclear. This CDR3 is 12 amino acids long. Germline-derived CDR1 and CDR2 are DFQATT and SNEGSKA (reference sequence). The CDR3 DNA reads as TGCAAATGGGCGGTTGAGCACAATGAGCAGTTCTTC. Translation gives CKWAVEHNEQFF.

The genes are TRBV9 and TRBJ1-2, with D uncertain. V lost 0 bases to trimming and J lost 2 bases, with 5 bases between them. CDR1 and CDR2 from the germline V gene are SGDLS and YYNGEE. This CDR3 has 13 residues. CDR3 bases: TGTGCCAGCAGCGTAGGCCAAAACTATGGCTACACCTTC. This translates into CASSVGQNYGYTF.